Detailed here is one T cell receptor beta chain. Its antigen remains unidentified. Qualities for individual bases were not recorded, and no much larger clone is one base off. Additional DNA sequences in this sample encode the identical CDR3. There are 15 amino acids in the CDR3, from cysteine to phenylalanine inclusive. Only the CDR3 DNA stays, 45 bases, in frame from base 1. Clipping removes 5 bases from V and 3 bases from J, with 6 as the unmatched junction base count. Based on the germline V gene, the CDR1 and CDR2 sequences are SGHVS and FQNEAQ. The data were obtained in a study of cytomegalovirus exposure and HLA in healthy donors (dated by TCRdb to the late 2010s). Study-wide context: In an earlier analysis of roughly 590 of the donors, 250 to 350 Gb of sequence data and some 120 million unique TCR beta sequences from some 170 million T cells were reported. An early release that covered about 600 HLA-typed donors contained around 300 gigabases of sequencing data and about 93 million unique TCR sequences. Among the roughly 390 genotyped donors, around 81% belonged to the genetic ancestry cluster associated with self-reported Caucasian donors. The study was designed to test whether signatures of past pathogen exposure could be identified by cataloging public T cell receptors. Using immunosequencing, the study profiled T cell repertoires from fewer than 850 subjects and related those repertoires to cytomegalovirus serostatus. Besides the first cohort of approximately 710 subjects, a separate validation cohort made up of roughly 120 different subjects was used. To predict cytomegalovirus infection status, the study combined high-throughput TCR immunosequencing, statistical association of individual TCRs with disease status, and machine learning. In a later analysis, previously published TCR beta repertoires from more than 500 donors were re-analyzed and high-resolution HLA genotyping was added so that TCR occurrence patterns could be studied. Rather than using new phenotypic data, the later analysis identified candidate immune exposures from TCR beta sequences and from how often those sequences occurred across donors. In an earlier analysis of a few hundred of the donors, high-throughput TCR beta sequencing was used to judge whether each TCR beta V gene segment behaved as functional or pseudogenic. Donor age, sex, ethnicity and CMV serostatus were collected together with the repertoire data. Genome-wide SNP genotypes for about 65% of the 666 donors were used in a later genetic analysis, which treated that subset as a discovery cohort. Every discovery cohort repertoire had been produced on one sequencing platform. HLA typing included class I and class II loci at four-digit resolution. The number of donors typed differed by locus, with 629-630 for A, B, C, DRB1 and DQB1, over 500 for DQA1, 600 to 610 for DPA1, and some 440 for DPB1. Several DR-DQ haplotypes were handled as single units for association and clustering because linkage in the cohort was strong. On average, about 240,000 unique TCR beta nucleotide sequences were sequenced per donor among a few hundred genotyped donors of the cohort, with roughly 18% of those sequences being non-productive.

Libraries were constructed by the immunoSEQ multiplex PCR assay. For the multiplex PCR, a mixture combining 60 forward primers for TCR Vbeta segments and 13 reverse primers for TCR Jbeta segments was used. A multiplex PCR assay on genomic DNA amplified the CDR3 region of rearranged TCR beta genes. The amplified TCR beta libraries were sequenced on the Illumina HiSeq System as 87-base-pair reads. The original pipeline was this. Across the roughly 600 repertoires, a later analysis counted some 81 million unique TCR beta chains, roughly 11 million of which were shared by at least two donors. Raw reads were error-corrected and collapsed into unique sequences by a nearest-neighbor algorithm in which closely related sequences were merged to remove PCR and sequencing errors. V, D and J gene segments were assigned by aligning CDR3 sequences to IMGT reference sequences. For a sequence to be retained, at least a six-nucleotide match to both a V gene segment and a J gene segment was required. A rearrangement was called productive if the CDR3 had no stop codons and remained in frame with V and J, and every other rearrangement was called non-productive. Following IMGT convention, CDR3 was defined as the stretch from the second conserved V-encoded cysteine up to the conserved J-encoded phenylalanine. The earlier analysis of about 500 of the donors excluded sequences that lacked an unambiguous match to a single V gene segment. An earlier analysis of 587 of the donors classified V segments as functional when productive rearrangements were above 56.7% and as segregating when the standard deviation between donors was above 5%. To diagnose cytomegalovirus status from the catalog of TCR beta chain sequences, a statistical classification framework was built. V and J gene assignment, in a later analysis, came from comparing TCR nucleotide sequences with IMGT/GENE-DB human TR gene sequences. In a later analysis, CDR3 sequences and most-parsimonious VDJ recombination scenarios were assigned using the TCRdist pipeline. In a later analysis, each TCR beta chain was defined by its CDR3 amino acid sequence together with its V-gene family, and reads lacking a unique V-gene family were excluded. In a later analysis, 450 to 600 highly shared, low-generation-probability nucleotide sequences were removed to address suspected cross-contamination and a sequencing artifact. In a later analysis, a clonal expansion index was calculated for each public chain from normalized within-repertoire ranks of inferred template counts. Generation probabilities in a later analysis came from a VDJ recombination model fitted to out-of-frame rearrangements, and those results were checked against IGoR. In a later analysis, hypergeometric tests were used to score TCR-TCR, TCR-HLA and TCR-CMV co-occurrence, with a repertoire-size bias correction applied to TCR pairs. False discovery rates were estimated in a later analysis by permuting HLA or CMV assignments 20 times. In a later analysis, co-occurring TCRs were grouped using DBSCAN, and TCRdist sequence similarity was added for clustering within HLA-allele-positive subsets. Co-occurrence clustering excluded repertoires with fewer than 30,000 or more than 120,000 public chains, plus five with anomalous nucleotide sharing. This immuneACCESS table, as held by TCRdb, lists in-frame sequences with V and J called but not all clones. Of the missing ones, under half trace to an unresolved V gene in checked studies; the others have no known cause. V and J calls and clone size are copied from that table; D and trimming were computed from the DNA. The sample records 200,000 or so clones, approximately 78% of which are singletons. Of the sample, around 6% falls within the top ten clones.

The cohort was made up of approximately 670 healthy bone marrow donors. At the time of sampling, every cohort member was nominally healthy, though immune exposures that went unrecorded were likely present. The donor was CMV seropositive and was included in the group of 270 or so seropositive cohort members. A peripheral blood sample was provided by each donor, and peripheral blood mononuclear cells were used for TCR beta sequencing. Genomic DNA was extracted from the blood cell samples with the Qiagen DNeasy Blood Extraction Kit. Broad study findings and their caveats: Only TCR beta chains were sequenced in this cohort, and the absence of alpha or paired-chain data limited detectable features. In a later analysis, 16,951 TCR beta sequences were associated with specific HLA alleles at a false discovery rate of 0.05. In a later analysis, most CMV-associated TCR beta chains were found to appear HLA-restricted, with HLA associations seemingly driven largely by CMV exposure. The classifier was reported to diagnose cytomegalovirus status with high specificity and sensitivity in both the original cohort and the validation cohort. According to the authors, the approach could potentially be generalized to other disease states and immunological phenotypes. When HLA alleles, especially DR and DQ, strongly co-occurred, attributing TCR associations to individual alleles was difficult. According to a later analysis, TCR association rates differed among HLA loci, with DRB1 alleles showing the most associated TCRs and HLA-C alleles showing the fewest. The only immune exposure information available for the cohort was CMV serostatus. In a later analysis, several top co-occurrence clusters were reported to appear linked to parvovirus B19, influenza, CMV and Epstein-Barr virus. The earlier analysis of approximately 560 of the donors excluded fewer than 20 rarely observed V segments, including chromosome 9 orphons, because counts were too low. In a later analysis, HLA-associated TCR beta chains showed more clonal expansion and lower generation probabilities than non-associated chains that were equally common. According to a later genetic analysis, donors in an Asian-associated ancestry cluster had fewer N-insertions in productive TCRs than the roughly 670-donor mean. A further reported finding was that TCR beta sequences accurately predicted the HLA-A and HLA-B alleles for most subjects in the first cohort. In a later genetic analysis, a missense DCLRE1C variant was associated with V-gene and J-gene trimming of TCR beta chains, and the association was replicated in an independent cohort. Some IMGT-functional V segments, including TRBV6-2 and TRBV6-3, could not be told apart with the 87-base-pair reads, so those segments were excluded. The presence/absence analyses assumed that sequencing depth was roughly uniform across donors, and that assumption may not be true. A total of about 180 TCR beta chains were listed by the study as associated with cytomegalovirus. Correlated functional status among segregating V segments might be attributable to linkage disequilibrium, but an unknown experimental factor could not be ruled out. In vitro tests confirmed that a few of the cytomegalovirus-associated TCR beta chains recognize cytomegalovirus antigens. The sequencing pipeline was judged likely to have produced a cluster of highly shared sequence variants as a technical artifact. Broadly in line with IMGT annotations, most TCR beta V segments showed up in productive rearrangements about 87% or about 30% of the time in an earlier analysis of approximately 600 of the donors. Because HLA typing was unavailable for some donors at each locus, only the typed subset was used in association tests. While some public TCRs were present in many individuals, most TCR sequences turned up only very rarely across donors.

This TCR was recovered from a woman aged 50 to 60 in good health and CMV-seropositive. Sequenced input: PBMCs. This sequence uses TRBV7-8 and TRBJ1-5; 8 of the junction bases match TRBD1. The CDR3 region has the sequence CASSLETGVNQPQHF. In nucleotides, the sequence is TGTGCCAGCAGCCTAGAGACAGGGGTCAATCAGCCCCAGCATTTT.